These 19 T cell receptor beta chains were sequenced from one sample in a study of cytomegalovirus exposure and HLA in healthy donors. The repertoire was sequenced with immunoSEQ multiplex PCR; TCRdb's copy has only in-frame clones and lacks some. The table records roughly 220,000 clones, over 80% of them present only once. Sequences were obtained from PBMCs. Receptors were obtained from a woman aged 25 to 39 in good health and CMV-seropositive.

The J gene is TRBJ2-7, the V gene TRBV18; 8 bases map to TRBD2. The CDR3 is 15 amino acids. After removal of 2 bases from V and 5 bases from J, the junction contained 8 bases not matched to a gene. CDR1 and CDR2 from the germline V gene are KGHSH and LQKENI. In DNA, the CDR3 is TGTGCCAGCTCACCAGGGAGTAGCGGGGCCCACGAGCAGTACTTC. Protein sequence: CASSPGSSGAHEQYF.

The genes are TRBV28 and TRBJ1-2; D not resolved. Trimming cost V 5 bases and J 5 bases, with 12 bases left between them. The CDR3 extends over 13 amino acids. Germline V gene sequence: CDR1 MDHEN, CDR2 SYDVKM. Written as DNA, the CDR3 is TGTGCCAGCAGTCATCAAGGGAGATATGGCTACACCTTC. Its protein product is CASSHQGRYGYTF.

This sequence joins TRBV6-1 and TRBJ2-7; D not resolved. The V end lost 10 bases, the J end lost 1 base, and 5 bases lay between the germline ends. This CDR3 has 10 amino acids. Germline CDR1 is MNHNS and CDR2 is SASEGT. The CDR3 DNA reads TGTGCCACCGCATCCTACGAGCAGTACTTC. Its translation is CATASYEQYF.

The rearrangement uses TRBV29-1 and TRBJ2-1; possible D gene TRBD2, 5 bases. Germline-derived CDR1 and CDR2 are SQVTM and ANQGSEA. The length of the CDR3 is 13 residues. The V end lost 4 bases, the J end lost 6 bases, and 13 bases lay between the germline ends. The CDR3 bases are TGCAGCGTTGGGACTCTCGCGGGCAATGAGCAGTTCTTC. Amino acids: CSVGTLAGNEQFF.

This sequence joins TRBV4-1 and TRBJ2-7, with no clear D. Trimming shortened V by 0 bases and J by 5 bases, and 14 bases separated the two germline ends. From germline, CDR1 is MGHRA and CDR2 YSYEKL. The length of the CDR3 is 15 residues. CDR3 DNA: TGCGCCAGCAGCCAAGAAGGGAAGCCCCACCACGAGCAGTACTTC. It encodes CASSQEGKPHHEQYF.

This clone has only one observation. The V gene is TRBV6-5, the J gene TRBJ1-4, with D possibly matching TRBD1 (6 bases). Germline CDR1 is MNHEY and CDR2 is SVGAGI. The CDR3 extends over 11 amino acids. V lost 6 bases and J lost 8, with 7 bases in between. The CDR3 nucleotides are TGTGCCAGCAGGCAGGGGGAAAAACTGTTTTTT. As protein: CASRQGEKLFF.

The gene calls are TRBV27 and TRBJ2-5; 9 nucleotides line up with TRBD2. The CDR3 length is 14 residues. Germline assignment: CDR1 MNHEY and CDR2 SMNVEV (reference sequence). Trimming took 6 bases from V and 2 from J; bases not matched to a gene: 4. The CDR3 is CASSGLAGQETQYF. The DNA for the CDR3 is TGTGCCAGCAGCGGGCTAGCGGGGCAAGAGACCCAGTACTTC.

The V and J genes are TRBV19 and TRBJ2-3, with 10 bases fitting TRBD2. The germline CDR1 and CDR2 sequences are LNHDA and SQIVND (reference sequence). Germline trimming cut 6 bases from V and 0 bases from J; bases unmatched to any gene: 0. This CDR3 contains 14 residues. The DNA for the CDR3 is TGTGCCAGTAGGACTAGCGGGAGCACAGATACGCAGTATTTT. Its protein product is CASRTSGSTDTQYF.

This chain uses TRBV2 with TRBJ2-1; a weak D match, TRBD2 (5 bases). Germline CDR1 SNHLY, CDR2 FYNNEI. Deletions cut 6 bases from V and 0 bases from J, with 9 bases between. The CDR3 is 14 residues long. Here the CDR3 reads CASSSGSSYNEQFF. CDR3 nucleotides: TGTGCCAGCAGCAGCGGCAGCTCCTACAATGAGCAGTTCTTC.

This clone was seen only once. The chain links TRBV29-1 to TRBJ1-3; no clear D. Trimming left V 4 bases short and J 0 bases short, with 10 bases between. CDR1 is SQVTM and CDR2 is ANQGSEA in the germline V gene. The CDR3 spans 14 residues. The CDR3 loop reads CSVGFGSSGNTIYF. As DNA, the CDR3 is TGCAGCGTTGGATTCGGTAGCTCTGGAAACACCATATATTTT.

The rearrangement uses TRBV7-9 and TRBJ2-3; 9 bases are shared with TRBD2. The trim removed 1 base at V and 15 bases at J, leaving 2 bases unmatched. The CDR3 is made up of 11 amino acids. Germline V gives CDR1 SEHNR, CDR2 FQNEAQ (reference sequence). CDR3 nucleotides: TGTGCCAGCAGCTTAGAAGCGGGAGGATATTTT. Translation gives CASSLEAGGYF.

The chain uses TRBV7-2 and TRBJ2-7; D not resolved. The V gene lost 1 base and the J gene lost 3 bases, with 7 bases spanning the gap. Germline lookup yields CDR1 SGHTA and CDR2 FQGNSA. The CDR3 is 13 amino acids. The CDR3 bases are TGTGCCAGCAGCTTAGACTACCGCTACGAGCAGTACTTC. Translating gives CASSLDYRYEQYF.

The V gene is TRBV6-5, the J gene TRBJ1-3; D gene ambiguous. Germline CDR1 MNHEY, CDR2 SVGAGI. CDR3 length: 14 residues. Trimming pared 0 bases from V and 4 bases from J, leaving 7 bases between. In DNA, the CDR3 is TGTGCCAGCAGTTACTCGGGGTACGGAAACACCATATATTTT. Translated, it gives CASSYSGYGNTIYF.

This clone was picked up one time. In nucleotides, the CDR3 is TGCGCCAGCAGCCCCCCCACGACAGGGGGCTACACCTTC. Amino acids: CASSPPTTGGYTF. This chain uses TRBV4-1 with TRBJ1-2, with 7 bases fitting TRBD1. Germline loops: CDR1 MGHRA, CDR2 YSYEKL. J lost 8 bases, V lost 4 bases, and 7 bases had no gene match. This CDR3 spans 13 amino acids.

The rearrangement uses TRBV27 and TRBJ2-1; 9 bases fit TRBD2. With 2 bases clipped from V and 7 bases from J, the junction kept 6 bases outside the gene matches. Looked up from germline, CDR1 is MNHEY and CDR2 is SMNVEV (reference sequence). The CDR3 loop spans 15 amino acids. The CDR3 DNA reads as TGTGCCAGCAGTTTAGCTAGCGGGATCGAAAATGAGCAGTTCTTC. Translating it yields CASSLASGIENEQFF.

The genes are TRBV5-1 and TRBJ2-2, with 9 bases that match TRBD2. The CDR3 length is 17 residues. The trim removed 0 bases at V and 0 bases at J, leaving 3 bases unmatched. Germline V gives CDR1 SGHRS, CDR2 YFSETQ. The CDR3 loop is CASSLAPSGANTGELFF. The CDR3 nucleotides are TGCGCCAGCAGCTTGGCCCCTAGCGGGGCGAACACCGGGGAGCTGTTTTTT. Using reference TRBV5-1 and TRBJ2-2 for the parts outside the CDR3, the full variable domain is KAGVTQTPRYLIKTRGQQVTLSCSPISGHRSVSWYQQTPGQGLQFLFEYFSETQRNKGNFPGRFSGRQFSNSRSEMNVSTLELGDSALYLCASSLAPSGANTGELFFGEGSRLTVL.

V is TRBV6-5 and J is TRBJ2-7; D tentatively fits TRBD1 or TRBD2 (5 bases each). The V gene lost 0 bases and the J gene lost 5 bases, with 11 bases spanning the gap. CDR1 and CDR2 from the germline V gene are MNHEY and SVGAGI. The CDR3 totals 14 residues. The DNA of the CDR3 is TGTGCCAGCAGTTACTCGAGAGGGGCCCACGAGCAGTACTTC. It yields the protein CASSYSRGAHEQYF.

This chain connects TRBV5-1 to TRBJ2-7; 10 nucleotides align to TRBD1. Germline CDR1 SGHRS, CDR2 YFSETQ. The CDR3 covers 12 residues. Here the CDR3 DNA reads TGCGCAACCGGGACAGGGGACTCCGAGCAGTACTTC. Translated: CATGTGDSEQYF.

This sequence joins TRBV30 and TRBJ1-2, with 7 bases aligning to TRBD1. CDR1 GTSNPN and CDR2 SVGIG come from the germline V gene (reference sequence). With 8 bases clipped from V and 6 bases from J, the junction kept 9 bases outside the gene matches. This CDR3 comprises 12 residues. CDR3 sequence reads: CAIGGQGDGYTF. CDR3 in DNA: TGTGCCATTGGGGGGCAGGGGGATGGCTACACCTTC.